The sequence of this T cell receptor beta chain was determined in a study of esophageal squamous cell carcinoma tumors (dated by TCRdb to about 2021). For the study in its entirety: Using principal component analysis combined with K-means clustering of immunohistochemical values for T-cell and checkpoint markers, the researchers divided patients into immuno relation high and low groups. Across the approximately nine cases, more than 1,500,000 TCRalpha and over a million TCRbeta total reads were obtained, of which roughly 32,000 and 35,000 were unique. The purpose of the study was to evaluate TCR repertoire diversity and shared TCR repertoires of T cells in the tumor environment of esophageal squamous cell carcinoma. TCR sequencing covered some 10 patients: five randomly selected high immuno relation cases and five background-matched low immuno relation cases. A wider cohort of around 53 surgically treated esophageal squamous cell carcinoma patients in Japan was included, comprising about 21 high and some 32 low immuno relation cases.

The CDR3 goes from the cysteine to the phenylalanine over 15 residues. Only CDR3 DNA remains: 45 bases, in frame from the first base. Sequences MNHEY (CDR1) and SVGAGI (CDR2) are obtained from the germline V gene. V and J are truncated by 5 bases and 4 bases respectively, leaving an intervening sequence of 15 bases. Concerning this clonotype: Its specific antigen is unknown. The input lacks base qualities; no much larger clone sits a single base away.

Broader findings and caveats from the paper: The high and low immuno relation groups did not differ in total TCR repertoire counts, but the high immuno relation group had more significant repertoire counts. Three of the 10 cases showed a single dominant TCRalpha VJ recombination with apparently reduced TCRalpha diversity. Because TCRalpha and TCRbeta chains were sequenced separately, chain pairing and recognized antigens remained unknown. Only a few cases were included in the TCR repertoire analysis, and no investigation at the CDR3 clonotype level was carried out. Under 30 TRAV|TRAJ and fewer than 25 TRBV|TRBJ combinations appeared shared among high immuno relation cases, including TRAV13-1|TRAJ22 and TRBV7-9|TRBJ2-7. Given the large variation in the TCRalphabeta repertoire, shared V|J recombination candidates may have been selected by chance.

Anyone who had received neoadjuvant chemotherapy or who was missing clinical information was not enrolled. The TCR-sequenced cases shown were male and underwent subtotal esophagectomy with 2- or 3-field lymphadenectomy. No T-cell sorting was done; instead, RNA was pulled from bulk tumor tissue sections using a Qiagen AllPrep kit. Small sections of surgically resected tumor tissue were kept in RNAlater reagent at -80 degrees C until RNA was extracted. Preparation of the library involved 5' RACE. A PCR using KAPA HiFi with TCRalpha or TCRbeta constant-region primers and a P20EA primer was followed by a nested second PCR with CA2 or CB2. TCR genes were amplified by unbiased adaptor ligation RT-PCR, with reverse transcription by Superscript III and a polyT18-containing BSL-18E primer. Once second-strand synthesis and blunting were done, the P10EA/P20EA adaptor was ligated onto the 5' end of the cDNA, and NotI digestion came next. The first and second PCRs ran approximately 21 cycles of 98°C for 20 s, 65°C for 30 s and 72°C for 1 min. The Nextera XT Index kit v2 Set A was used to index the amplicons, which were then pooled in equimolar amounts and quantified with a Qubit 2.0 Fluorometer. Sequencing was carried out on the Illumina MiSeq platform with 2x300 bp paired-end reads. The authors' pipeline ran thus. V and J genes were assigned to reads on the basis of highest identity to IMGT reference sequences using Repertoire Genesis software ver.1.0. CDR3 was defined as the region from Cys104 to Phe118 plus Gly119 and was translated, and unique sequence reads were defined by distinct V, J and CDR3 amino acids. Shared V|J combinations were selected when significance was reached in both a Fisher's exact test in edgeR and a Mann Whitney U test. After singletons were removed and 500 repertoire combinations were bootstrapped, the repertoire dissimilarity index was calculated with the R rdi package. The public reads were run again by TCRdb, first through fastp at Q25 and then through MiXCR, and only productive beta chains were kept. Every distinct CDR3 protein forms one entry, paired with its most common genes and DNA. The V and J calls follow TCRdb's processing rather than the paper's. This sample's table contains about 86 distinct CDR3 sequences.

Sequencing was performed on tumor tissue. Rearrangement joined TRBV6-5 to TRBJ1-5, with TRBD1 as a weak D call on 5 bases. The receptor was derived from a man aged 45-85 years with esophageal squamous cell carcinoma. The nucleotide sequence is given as TGTGCCAGCAGTGGGGGGGGGGAATGGAATCAGCCCCAGCATTTT. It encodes CASSGGGEWNQPQHF.